This T cell receptor beta chain was identified during a study of cytomegalovirus exposure and HLA in healthy donors. Study-wide background: Within the Caucasian-associated ancestry cluster were roughly 81% of the approximately 400 genotyped donors.

As regards this clone: Antigen: not known.

General observations from the study: Productive status was seen about 87% or about 30% of the time for most TCR beta V segments in an earlier analysis.

The PCR had 60 Vbeta and 13 Jbeta primers. Only in-frame clones appear in the TCRdb table, and some are missing; sequencing was by immunoSEQ multiplex PCR. Of some 130,000 clones listed, 79% were seen once; the top ten hold 5% to 8.5%. The clonotype was recovered from a man aged 40-49 years in good health and CMV-seropositive. The sample consisted of PBMCs.

For the CDR3, the DNA is TGTGCCAGCAGCCCACTCTCCGGACAGAAAAATTCACCCCTCCACTTT. It translates to CASSPLSGQKNSPLHF. J is TRBJ1-6 and V is TRBV9, with a possible D match to TRBD1 (6 bases). The V end lost 4 bases, the J end lost 7 bases, and 18 bases lay between the germline ends. This CDR3 has 16 amino acids. Germline values: CDR1 SGDLS, CDR2 YYNGEE. The entire variable domain, with the rest obtained from reference TRBV9 and TRBJ1-6, is as follows: DSGVTQTPKHLITATGQRVTLRCSPRSGDLSVYWYQQSLDQGLQFLIQYYNGEERAKGNILERFSAQQFPDLHSELNLSSLELGDSALYFCASSPLSGQKNSPLHFGNGTRLTVT.